This T cell receptor (beta chain) was documented in a study of T cells in Graves' hyperthyroidism and ophthalmopathy. About the study: Peripheral blood was drawn at first diagnosis, prior to all treatment. Notes on the study in general: Researchers report that a 13 V-J model separated ophthalmopathy from stable hyperthyroidism. Blood also contained most expanded thyroid clonotypes above 0.001.

The germline V gene encodes CDR1 MNHEY and CDR2 SVGAGI. V shed 7 bases and J shed 2 bases, with 13 bases lying between them. This CDR3 is built from 14 residues. This clonotype was recorded a few times. Its antigen is as yet unknown. The source material, RNA transcripts, was used to amplify TCR beta CDR3 regions. First-round RT-PCR with HTBI primers amplified the TCR CDR3 region. In TCRdb, the multiplex PCR reads were re-called with MiXCR into one record per CDR3 protein. The sample has 380,000 or so distinct CDR3 sequences, 19% seen once. Exclusion of patients followed from uncontrolled infection, other autoimmune disease, pregnancy or lactation.

This chain connects TRBV6-5 to TRBJ2-3; a possible D gene is TRBD1 (6 bases). The sequence was collected from a young woman with Graves' hyperthyroidism. Specimen: blood. This chain's CDR3 is CASISGGNTDTQYF. The CDR3 nucleotides read TGTGCCAGCATTTCTGGGGGCAACACAGATACGCAGTATTTT.